This T cell receptor (beta chain) was obtained from a study of cytomegalovirus exposure and HLA in healthy donors. Study-wide results and limits: What a later analysis reportedly showed was that an Asian-associated ancestry cluster had fewer N-insertions than the approximately 700-donor mean. Later analysis identified several of the most significant clusters that appeared linked to common viral pathogens. Likely technical artifact: a cluster of highly shared sequence variants.

With respect to this clone: As yet, its antigen is unknown.

Germline V gene lookup returns CDR1 MDHEN and CDR2 SYDVKM. The CDR3 is 14 amino acids. The V and J ends lost 5 bases and 0 bases respectively, with 11 bases between them. PCR primers comprised 60 Vbeta and 13 Jbeta primers. Libraries were prepared by immunoSEQ multiplex PCR; TCRdb keeps only in-frame clonotypes and omits some of them. The sample data list about 52,000 clones. The specimen sequenced was PBMCs. This receptor was obtained from a woman aged 45-59 years in good health and CMV-seropositive. The chain recombines TRBV28 with TRBJ2-7; D remains unclear. The DNA of the CDR3 is TGTGCCAGCAGTCGCGGCGGTAGCTCCTACGAGCAGTACTTC. It codes for CASSRGGSSYEQYF.